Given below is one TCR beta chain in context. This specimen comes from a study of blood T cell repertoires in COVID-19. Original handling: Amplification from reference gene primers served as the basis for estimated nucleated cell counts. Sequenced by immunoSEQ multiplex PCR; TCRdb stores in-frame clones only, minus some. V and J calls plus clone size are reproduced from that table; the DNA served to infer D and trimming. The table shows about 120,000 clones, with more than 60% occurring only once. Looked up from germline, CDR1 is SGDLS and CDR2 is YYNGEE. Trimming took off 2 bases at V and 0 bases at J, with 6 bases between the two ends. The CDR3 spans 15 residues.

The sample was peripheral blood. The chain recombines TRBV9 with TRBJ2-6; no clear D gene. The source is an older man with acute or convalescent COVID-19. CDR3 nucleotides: TGTGCCAGCAGCGTGGCTTCCTCTGGGGCCAACGTCCTGACTTTC. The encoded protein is CASSVASSGANVLTF.